The T cell receptor beta chain described here comes from a study of cytomegalovirus exposure and HLA in healthy donors. Study-level background: The use of the same platform for the approximately 130 validation repertoires and the 550 to 850 first-cohort repertoires was reported by a later analysis. Study conclusions and caveats: One later analysis, an examination of the approximately 130 validation repertoires, found that first-cohort TCR clusters tended to co-occur in them. For cytomegalovirus status, the classifier reportedly gave diagnoses with high specificity and sensitivity. Most TCR sequences were rare, but some public TCRs occurred in many donors.

Comment on this clone: Its antigen is not identified.

Generated by immunoSEQ multiplex PCR, the TCRdb table keeps only in-frame clones and is missing some. The sample consists of tens of thousands of clones, approximately 94% of them appearing once. The CDR3 runs to 17 residues. Germline-derived CDR1 and CDR2 are SGDLS and YYNGEE. Trimming cost V 0 bases and J 0 bases; bases outside gene matches: 7. The chain links TRBV9 to TRBJ2-3; TRBD2 matches 7 bases. The clonotype originates from a man aged 18 to 29 in good health and CMV-seropositive. Sample: PBMCs. Written as DNA, the CDR3 is TGTGCCAGCAGCGTAGTCCCGACTAGCCCTAGCACAGATACGCAGTATTTT. Protein: CASSVVPTSPSTDTQYF.